This T cell receptor beta chain was sequenced for a study of shared clonotypes between healthy human individuals. Terminally differentiated effector memory CD45RA+ cells were left out of the naive CD8 fraction, which was CD45RO-negative and positively selected for CCR7. General study results and limits: Relative to their counterparts shared across all four donors, non-shared clonotypes exhibited diminished generation probabilities.

Sequenced by immunoSEQ multiplex PCR; TCRdb stores in-frame clones only, minus some. The repertoire has around 2,100,000 clones, about 95% of them found once; the top ten carry under 1.5%. This clone was detected only once. Its cognate antigen is unknown. The clonotype originates from a man between 18 and 35 years old in good health. Sample: naive CD8+ T cells sorted from blood.

The CDR3 loop is CAISESGQYTEAFF. The CDR3 nucleotides read TGTGCCATCAGTGAGTCGGGACAGTACACTGAAGCTTTCTTT. The rearrangement uses TRBV10-3 and TRBJ1-1; 7 positions match TRBD1. With V trimmed by 0 bases and J by 3 bases, 1 base remained unmatched. The germline V gene encodes CDR1 ENHRY and CDR2 SYGVKD. This CDR3 is built from 14 residues.